One sample yielded the 6 T cell receptor beta chains listed below, sequenced in a study of blood T cell repertoires in COVID-19. Repertoires were generated with immunoSEQ multiplex PCR, while TCRdb's copy carries only in-frame clones and drops some. The sample consists of fewer than 350,000 clones, approximately 91% of them appearing once. Sequenced sample: peripheral blood. These receptors all stem from a man aged 18 to 30 with active or convalescent COVID-19.

J is TRBJ2-5 and V is TRBV11-2; 15 nucleotides align to TRBD2. J gave up 0 bases and V 5 bases, and 7 bases lay outside the gene matches. There are 18 residues in the CDR3. Germline CDR1 SGHAT, CDR2 FQNNGV. The CDR3 DNA reads TGTGCCAGCAGCCCCGACGGACTAGCGGGGGGGAACCAAGAGACCCAGTACTTC. Amino acids: CASSPDGLAGGNQETQYF.

In its sample, this clone was seen a few times. The chain is built from TRBV4-1 and TRBJ2-7; tentatively, D is TRBD1 (6 bases). Trimming took off 4 bases at V and 2 bases at J, with 9 bases between the two ends. There are 13 residues in the CDR3. Per germline, CDR1 MGHRA and CDR2 YSYEKL. The CDR3 DNA is TGCGCCAGCAGCCGGGACATCCCCTACGAGCAGTACTTC. This sequence encodes CASSRDIPYEQYF.

This chain uses TRBV18 with TRBJ2-1; 8 bases are a match to TRBD2. With V trimmed by 2 bases and J by 4 bases, 4 bases remained unmatched. The CDR3 consists of 15 residues. CDR1 is KGHSH and CDR2 is LQKENI in the germline V gene. The CDR3 sequence is CASSPSGTRYNEQFF. CDR3 sequence (DNA): TGTGCCAGCTCACCATCCGGGACTAGATACAATGAGCAGTTCTTC.

The V and J genes are TRBV5-1 and TRBJ1-4; D remains unclear. CDR3 length: 15 amino acids. With 4 bases removed from V and 2 bases from J, the gap between germline ends came to 12 bases. The germline V gene has CDR1 SGHRS and CDR2 YFSETQ. CDR3 DNA: TGCGCCAGCAGCACCGACTCATGGACTAATGAAAAACTGTTTTTT. Its translation: CASSTDSWTNEKLFF.

This clone was recorded once. Additional DNA sequences in this sample encode the identical CDR3. The chain couples TRBV11-2 to TRBJ1-1, with a weak D call TRBD1 (6 bases). The CDR3 totals 14 residues. V gave up 1 base and J gave up 5 bases, with 11 bases separating them. CDR1 and CDR2 (germline): SGHAT, FQNNGV. The chain's CDR3 is CASSLGGGGTEAFF. The DNA of the CDR3 is TGTGCCAGCAGCTTAGGGGGGGGCGGAACTGAAGCTTTCTTT. Full variable domain (missing parts from reference TRBV11-2 and TRBJ1-1): EAGVAQSPRYKIIEKRQSVAFWCNPISGHATLYWYQQILGQGPKLLIQFQNNGVVDDSQLPKDRFSAERLKGVDSTLKIQPAKLEDSAVYLCASSLGGGGTEAFFGQGTRLTVV.

The V gene is TRBV7-9, the J gene TRBJ2-7; D unresolved. V dropped 4 bases and J dropped 3 bases, with 22 bases sitting between them. The CDR3 length is 17 residues. CDR1 and CDR2 (germline): SEHNR, FQNEAQ (reference sequence). The CDR3, as DNA: TGTGCCAGCAGCTATTTACCAAGCCCCGGTTTTCACTACGAGCAGTACTTC. Translated, it gives CASSYLPSPGFHYEQYF.